The entry that follows covers one T cell receptor beta chain sequence. This entry is derived from a study of blood T cell repertoires in COVID-19. Looking at the study overall: Italy, Spain and the United States were the sources of the convalescent and acute COVID-19 samples.

Data came from immunoSEQ multiplex PCR; TCRdb stores just in-frame clones and leaves some out. The sample contains hundreds of thousands of clones, 88% of which appear only once. Germline V gene sequence: CDR1 KGHSH, CDR2 LQKENI. The germline V and J ends were trimmed by 6 bases and 8 bases, with 14 bases remaining between them. This CDR3 contains 13 residues. The receptor was isolated from a man at least 80 years old with acute or convalescent COVID-19. The material sequenced was peripheral blood. The rearrangement joins TRBV18 to TRBJ1-5; D not resolved. DNA of the CDR3: TGTGCCAGCTCCCCTTCCCTAACGGAGCCCCAGCATTTT. Translated: CASSPSLTEPQHF.